The sequence of this T cell receptor beta chain was determined in a study of naive and memory T cell subsets. Amplification of ligated cDNA took four PCR rounds with SP2 and nested alpha and beta constant primers. TCRdb independently ran MiXCR on the 5' RACE reads; one entry per CDR3 protein. The data contain 56,000 or so distinct CDR3 sequences, about 7.1% of them singletons. A UMI-containing oligonucleotide was joined by 3' ligation to the TCR cDNA template. Whole blood, roughly 2.5 ml, came from adult healthy volunteers. Unsorted total RNA, about 1 to 1000 ng, was DNase treated before reverse transcription. The clonotype comes from a female donor in good health.

CDR3 nucleotide sequence: TGTGCTAGTGGCCCCTCCTCCGGGACAGGGAACAATGAGCAGTTCTTC. Amino acid sequence: CASGPSSGTGNNEQFF. The gene calls are TRBV12-5 and TRBJ2-1, with 9 nucleotides matching TRBD1. The germline gives CDR1 LGHNT, CDR2 FRNRAP. The CDR3 sequence is 16 residues long. With V trimmed by 6 bases and J by 5 bases, 11 bases remained unmatched.